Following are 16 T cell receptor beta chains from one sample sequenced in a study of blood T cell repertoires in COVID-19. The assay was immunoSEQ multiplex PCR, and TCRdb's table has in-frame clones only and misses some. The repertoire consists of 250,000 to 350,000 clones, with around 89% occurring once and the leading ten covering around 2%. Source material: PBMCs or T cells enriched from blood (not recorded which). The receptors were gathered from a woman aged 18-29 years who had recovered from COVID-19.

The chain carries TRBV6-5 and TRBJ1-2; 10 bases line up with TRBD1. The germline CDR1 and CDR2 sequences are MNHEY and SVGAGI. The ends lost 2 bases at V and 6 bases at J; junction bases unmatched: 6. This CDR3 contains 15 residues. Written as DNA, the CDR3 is TGTGCCAGCAGTTACGGGGGACAGGGGAGAAATGGCTACACCTTC. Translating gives CASSYGGQGRNGYTF.

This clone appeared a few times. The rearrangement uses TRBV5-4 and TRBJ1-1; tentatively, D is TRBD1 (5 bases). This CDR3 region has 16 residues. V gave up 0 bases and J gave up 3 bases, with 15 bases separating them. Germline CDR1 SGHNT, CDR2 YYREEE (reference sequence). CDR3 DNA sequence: TGTGCCAGCAGCTTGGATGGAGGGACCGGGTACACTGAAGCTTTCTTT. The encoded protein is CASSLDGGTGYTEAFF.

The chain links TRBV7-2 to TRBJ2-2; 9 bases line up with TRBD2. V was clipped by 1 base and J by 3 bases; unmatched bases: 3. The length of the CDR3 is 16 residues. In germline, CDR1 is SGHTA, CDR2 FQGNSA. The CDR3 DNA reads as TGTGCCAGCAGCTTAGAAGCGGGGGGCTACACCGGGGAGCTGTTTTTT. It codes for CASSLEAGGYTGELFF.

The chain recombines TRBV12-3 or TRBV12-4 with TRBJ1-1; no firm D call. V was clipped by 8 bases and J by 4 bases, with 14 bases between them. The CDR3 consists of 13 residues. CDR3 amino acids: CASQSLGGTEAFF. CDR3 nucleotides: TGTGCCAGCCAATCCCTCGGAGGCACTGAAGCTTTCTTT.

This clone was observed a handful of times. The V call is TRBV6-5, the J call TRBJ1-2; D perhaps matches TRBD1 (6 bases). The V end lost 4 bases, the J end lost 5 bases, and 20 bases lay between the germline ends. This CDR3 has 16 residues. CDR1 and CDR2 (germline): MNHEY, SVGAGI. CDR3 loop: CASSFDPGQGLYGYTF. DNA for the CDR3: TGTGCCAGCAGTTTCGATCCGGGACAAGGCCTGTATGGCTACACCTTC.

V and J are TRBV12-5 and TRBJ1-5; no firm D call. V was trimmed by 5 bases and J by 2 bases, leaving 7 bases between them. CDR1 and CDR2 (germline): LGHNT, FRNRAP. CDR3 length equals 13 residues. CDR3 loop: CASGAEGNQPQHF. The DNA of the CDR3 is TGTGCTAGTGGTGCGGAAGGCAATCAGCCCCAGCATTTT.

CDR3 bases: TGCGCCAGCAGCCCACACACTAGCGGGGGTGTGACCGGGGAGCTGTTTTTT. Amino acid sequence: CASSPHTSGGVTGELFF. This chain links TRBV5-1 with TRBJ2-2; 11 bases map to TRBD2. Germline V gives CDR1 SGHRS, CDR2 YFSETQ. Unmatched junction bases numbered 10, after V lost 4 bases and J lost 5 bases. The CDR3 runs 17 residues.

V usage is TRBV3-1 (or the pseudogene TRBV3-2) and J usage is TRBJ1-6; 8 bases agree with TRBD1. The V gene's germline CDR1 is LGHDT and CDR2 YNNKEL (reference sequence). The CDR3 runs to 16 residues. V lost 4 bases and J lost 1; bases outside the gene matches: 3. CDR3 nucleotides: TGTGCCAGCAGCCCTAGACAGGGGTCCTATAATTCACCCCTCCACTTT. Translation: CASSPRQGSYNSPLHF.

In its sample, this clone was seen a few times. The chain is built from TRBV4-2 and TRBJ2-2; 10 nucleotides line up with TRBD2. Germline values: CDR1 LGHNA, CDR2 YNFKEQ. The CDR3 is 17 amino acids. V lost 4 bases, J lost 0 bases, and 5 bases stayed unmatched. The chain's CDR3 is CASSLSSGGANTGELFF. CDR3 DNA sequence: TGTGCCAGCAGCCTCTCTAGCGGGGGAGCGAACACCGGGGAGCTGTTTTTT.

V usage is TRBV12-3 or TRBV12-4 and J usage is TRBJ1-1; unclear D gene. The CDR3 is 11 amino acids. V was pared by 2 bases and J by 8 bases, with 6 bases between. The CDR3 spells CASSLRSEAFF. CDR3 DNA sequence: TGTGCCAGCAGTTTACGGTCCGAAGCTTTCTTT.

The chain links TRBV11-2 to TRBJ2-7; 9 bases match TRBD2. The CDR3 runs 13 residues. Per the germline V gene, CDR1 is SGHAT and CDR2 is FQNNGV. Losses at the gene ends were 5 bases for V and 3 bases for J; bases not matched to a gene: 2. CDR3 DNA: TGTGCCAGCAGCCGCGGGAGGGACTACGAGCAGTACTTC. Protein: CASSRGRDYEQYF.

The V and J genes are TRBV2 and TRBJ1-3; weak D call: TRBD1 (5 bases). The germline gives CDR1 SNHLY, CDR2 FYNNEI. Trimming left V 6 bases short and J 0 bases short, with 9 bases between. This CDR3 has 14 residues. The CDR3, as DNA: TGTGCCAGCAGCGAACAGGTCTCTGGAAACACCATATATTTT. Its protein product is CASSEQVSGNTIYF.

CDR3 sequence: CASSLDRPLNSPLHF. The CDR3 DNA reads TGCGCCAGCAGCTTGGACAGGCCCCTTAATTCACCCCTCCACTTT. This chain uses TRBV5-1 with TRBJ1-6; weak D call: TRBD1 (5 bases). The germline gives CDR1 SGHRS, CDR2 YFSETQ. The CDR3 loop spans 15 amino acids. V lost 0 bases and J lost 6, with 10 bases in between.

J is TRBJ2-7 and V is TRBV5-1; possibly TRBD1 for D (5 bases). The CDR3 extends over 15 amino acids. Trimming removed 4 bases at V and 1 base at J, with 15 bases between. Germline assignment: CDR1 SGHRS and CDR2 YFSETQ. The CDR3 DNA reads TGCGCCAGCAGCGAGCGCAGGGTTAGTTCCTACGAGCAGTACTTC. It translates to CASSERRVSSYEQYF.

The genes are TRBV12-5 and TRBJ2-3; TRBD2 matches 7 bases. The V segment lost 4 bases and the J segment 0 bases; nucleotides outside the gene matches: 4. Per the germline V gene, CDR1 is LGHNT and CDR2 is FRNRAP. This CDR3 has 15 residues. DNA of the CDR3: TGTGCTAGTGGTTCTTATAGCGGGAGCACAGATACGCAGTATTTT. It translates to CASGSYSGSTDTQYF.

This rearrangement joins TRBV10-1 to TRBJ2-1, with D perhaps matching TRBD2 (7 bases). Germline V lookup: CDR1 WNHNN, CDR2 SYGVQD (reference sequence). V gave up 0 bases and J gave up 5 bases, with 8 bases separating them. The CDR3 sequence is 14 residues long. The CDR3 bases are TGCGCCAGCAGTGAGTCAGGGGGGGACAATGAGCAGTTCTTC. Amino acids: CASSESGGDNEQFF.